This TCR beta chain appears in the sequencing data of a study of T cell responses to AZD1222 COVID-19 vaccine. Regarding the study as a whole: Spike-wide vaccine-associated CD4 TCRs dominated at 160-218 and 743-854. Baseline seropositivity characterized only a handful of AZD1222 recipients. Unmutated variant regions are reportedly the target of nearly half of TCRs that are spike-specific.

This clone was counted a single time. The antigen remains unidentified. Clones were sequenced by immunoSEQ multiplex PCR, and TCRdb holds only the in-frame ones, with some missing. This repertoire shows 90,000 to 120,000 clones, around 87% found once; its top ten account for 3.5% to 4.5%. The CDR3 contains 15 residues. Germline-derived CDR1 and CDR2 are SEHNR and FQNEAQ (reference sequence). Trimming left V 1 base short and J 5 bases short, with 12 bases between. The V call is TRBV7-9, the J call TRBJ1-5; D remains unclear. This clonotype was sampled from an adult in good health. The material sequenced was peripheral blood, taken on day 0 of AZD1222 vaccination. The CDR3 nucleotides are TGTGCCAGCAGCTTAGGCGGTAGGCAGGATCAGCCCCAGCATTTT. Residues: CASSLGGRQDQPQHF.